This record concerns one T cell receptor (beta chain) sequence. The data originate from a study of control samples from healthy donors and cancer patients. The protocol was immunoSEQ multiplex PCR, while the TCRdb copy is restricted to in-frame clones and leaves out a portion. This sample has about 44,000 clones, with just over 70% found just once. V shed 0 bases and J 1 base; nucleotides not matched to a gene: 9. The length of the CDR3 is 19 residues. CDR1 and CDR2 (germline): LNHNV, YYDKDF (reference sequence). This rearrangement joins TRBV15 to TRBJ1-1, with 12 bases fitting TRBD1. This receptor was taken from a male donor with melanoma. Sequencing was done on a sample of formalin-fixed, paraffin-embedded tissue. The CDR3 nucleotides are TGTGCCACCAGCAGAGACCGGGGGACAGGGGGCGTTAGGAACACTGAAGCTTTCTTT. This translates into CATSRDRGTGGVRNTEAFF. The full variable domain, its missing parts supplied by reference TRBV15 and TRBJ1-1, is DAMVIQNPRYQVTQFGKPVTLSCSQTLNHNVMYWYQQKSSQAPKLLFHYYDKDFNNEADTPDNFQSRRPNTSFCFLDIRSPGLGDTAMYLCATSRDRGTGGVRNTEAFFGQGTRLTVV.